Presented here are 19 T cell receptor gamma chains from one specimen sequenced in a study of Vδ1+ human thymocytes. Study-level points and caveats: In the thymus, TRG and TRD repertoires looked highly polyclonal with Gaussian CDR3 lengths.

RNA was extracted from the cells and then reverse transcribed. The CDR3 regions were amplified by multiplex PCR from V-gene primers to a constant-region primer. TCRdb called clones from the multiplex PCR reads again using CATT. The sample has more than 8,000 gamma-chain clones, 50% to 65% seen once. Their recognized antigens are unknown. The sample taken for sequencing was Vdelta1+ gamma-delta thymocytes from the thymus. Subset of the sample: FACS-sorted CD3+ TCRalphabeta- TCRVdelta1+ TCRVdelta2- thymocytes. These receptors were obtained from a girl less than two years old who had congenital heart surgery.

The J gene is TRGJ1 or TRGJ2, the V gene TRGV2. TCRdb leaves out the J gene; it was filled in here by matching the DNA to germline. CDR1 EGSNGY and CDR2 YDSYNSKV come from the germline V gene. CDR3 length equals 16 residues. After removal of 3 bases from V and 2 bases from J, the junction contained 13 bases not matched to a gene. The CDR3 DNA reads TGTGCCACCTGGGACCCCCTCTTTAGACATTATTATAAGAAACTCTTT. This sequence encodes CATWDPLFRHYYKKLF.

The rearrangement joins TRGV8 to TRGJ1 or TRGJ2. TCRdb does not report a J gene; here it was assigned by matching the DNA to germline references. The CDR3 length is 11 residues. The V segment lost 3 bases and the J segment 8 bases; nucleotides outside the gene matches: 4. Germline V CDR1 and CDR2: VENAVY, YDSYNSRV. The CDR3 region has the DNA TGTGCCACCTGGGATGAACATAAGAAACTCTTT. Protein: CATWDEHKKLF.

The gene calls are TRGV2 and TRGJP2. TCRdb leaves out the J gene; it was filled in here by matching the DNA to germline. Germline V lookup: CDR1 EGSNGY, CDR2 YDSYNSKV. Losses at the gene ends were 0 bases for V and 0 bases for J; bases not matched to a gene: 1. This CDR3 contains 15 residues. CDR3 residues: CATWDGNSSDWIKTF. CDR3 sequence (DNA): TGTGCCACCTGGGACGGGAATAGTAGTGATTGGATCAAGACGTTT.

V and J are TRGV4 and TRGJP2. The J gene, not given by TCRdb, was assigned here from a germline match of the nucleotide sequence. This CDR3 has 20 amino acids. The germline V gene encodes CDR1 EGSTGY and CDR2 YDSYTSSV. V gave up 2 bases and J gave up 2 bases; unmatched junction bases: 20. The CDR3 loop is CATWDVLRGPQTSSDWIKTF. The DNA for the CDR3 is TGTGCCACCTGGGATGTACTCCGTGGACCCCAAACAAGTAGTGATTGGATCAAGACGTTT.

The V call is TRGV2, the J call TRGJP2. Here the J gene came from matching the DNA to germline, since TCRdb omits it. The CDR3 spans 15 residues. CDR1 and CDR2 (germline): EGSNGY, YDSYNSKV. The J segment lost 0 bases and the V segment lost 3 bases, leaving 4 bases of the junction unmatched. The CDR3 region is CATWDRNSSDWIKTF. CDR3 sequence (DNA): TGTGCCACCTGGGACCGGAATAGTAGTGATTGGATCAAGACGTTT.

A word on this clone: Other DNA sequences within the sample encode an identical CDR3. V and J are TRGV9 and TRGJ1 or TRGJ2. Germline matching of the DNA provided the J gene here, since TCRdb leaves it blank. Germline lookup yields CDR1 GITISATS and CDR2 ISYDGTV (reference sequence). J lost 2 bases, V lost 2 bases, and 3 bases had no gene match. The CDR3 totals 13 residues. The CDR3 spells CALWEADYYKKLF. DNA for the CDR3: TGTGCCTTGTGGGAGGCTGATTATTATAAGAAACTCTTT.

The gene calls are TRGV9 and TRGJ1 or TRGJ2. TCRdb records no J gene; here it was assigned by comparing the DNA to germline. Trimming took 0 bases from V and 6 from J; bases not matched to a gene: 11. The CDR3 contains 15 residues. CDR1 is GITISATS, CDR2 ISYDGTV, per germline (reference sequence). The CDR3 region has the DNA TGTGCCTTGTGGGAGGTGCGACGGAGTGGTTATAAGAAACTCTTT. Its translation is CALWEVRRSGYKKLF.

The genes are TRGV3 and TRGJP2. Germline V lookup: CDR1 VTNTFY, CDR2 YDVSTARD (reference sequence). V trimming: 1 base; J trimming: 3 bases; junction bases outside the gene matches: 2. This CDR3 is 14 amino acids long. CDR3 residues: CATWDRGSDWIKTF. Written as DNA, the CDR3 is TGTGCCACCTGGGACAGAGGTAGTGATTGGATCAAGACGTTT.

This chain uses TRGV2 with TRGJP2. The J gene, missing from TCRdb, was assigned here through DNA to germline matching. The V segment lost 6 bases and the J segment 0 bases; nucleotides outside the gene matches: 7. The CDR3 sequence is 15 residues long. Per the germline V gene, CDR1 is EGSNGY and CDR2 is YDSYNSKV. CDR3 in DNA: TGTGCCACCTGGAAGGGATATAGTAGTGATTGGATCAAGACGTTT. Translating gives CATWKGYSSDWIKTF.

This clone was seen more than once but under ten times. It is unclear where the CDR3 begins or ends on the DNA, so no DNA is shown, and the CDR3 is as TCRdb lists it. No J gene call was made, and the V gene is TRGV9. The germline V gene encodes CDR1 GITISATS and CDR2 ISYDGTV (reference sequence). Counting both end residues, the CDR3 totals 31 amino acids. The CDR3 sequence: CALWGEMGIRNSLAVEQHLLSQVSIGRIQHF.

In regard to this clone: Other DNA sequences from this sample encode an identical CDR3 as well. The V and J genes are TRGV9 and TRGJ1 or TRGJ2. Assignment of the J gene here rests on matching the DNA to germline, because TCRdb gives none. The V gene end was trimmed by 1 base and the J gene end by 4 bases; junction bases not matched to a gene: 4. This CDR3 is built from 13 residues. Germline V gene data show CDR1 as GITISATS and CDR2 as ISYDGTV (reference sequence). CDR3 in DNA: TGTGCCTTGTGGGAGGTTCCCTATTATAAGAAACTCTTT. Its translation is CALWEVPYYKKLF.

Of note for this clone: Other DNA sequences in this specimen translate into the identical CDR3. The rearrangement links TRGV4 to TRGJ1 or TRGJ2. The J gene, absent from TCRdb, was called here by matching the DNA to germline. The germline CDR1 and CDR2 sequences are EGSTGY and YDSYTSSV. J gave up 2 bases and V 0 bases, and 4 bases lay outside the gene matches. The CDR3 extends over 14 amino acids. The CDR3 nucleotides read TGTGCCACCTGGGATGGGCCCGATTATTATAAGAAACTCTTT. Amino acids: CATWDGPDYYKKLF.

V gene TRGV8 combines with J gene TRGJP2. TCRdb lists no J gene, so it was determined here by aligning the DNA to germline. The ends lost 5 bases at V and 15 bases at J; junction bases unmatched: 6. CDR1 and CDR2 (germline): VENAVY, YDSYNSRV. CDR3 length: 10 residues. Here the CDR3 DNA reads TGTGCCACCTGGGGGGGTGTCAAGACGTTT. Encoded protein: CATWGGVKTF.

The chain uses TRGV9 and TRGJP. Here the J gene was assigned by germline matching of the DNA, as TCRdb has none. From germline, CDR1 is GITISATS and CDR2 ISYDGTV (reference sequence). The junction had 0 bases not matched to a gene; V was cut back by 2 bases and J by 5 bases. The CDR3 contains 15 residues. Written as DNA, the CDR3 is TGTGCCTTGTGGGAGGAAGAGTTGGGCAAAAAAATCAAGGTATTT. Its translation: CALWEEELGKKIKVF.

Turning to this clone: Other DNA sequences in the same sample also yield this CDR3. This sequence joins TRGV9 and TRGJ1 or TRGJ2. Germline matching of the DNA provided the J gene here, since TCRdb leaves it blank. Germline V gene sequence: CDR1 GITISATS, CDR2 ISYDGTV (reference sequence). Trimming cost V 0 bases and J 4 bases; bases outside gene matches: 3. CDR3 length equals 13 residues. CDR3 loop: CALWEVTYYKKLF. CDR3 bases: TGTGCCTTGTGGGAGGTGACCTATTATAAGAAACTCTTT.

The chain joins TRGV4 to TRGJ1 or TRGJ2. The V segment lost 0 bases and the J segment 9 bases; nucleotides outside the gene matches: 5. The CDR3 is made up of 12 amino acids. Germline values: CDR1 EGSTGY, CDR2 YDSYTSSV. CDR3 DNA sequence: TGTGCCACCTGGGATGGGGGGATTAAGAAACTCTTT. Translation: CATWDGGIKKLF.

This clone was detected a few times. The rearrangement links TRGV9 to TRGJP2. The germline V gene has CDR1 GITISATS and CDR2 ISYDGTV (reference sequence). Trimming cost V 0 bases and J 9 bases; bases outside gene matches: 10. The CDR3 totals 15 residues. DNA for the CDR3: TGTGCCTTGTGGGAGGTGACAACGGGATATTGGATCAAGACGTTT. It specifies CALWEVTTGYWIKTF.

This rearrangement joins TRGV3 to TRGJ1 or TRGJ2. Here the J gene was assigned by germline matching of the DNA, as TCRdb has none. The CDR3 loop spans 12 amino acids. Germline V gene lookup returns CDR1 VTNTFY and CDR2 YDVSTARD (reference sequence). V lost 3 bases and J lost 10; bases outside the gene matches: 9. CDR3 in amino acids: CATWDPLGKKLF. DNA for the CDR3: TGTGCCACCTGGGACCCGTTAGGGAAGAAACTCTTT.

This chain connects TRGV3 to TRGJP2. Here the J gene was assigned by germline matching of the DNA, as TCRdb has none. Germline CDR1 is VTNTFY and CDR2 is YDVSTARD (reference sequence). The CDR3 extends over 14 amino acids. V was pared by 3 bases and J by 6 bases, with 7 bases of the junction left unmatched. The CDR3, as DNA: TGTGCCACCTGGGACGGGGCAGGTGATTGGATCAAGACGTTT. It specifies CATWDGAGDWIKTF.